What follows describes a single T cell receptor (beta chain). The clone's antigen remains unknown. One end of the junction is discordant with germline, which a read error may explain. This entry comes from a study of T cells in localized non-small cell lung cancer (dated by TCRdb to about 2020). For the study in its entirety: The study examined T cell repertoires in approximately 240 patients with early-stage NSCLC and compared tumors with uninvolved tumor-adjacent lungs. The cohort was made up of 200 to 250 treatment-naive NSCLC patients whose localized lung tumors had been resected. NSCLC patients had a mean age of approximately 66 years, and around 140 were male and about 98 female. The paper as a whole reports these results and caveats: Since the design was exploratory, TCR variables were selected using unadjusted p-values with no false-discovery rate correction. Longer overall survival was associated with higher blood T cell density, whereas shorter survival was associated with higher adjacent-lung clonality. Because multi-region tumor sequencing was not done, intratumor heterogeneity could not be ruled out. A median of roughly 56 of the top 100 tumor clones were detected in paired uninvolved adjacent lung, and some 28 of these tumor clones were also found among the top 100 clones of the paired uninvolved adjacent lung. Uninvolved tumor-adjacent lung showed the highest T cell clonality, higher than tumor, which suggests more focused antigenic responses in the uninvolved tumor-adjacent lung.

At diagnosis, tumor, uninvolved tumor-adjacent lung and peripheral blood were collected and then preserved as a mix of FFPE and fresh-frozen material. For TCR repertoire profiling, the blood samples were analyzed as peripheral blood mononuclear cells. The immunoSEQ Assay was used to sequence TCR beta CDR3 regions from DNA. The authors processed their data as follows. T cell density was computed as TCR beta template counts normalized to usable DNA estimated by amplifying housekeeping genes. The preseqR package was used to estimate richness by extrapolating to 400,000 templates for PBMC samples and to 120,000 templates for tissue samples. Clonality was calculated as one minus Pielou's evenness. Tissue-enriched TCRs were identified by differential abundance testing using productive amino-acid clonotypes, minimum total count 5 and alpha 0.1. The Jaccard Index and the Morisita Overlap Index were used to measure how much the repertoires overlapped between compartments. GLIPH clustered TCR beta CDR3s with public tetramer-defined viral CDR3s; viral motifs required at least three viral sequences plus V-gene enrichment. The table was pulled from immuneACCESS by TCRdb, which kept in-frame rearrangements only. Such tables lose some clones; where checked, under half of the loss comes from unresolved V genes, and the rest has no known cause. From that table come the V and J calls and clone size; the DNA was used to work out D and trimming. In all, the sample holds 25,000 to 35,000 clones, and roughly 87% of those were seen once. The ten largest make up roughly 6.8% of the sample.

The sequences come from peripheral blood, collected before any cancer treatment. The source of this sequence is a male donor at least 60 years old with stage I lung adenocarcinoma.

For the CDR3, the sequence is CASSLAGGVETQYF. The base sequence is TGTGCCAGCAGCCTAGCGGGGGGAGTAGAGACCCAGTACTTC. Recombination linked TRBV7-9 to TRBJ2-5; 11 central bases correspond to TRBD2. CDR1 and CDR2 are read off the germline V gene (reference sequence) as SEHNR and FQNEAQ. From cysteine to phenylalanine, the CDR3 is 14 amino acids long. Of the read, only the CDR3 DNA is kept; its 42 bases are in frame from base 1.